Listed below are T cell receptor beta chains from one sample, sequenced in a study of cytotoxic CD8 clonotypes in ibrutinib-treated CLL. Repertoires were generated with immunoSEQ multiplex PCR, while TCRdb's copy carries only in-frame clones and drops some. Of over 200,000 clones in the sample, roughly 65% were seen once. Sequencing used PBMCs, obtained after 12 months of ibrutinib treatment. These receptors all stem from a human donor with chronic lymphocytic leukemia. Both conserved end residues are part of each CDR3. A D gene is named only where the DNA matches it firmly. Size is stated for part of the rows, as once, few or many counts, or as a class when the clone is expanded.

size | D | J | length | V | CDR3 | DNA
few | . | TRBJ1-5 | 14 | TRBV28 | CASSSGRVNQPQHF | TGTGCCAGCAGTTCGGGACGGGTGAATCAGCCCCAGCATTTT
. | TRBD1 | TRBJ1-6 | 13 | TRBV7-8 | CASKTGGNSPLHF | TGTGCCAGCAAGACAGGGGGAAATTCACCCCTCCACTTT
. | . | TRBJ1-1 | 14 | TRBV19 | CASSVDLGSTEAFF | TGTGCCAGTAGTGTGGACCTTGGGAGCACTGAAGCTTTCTTT
. | . | TRBJ2-7 | 14 | TRBV19 | CASSITSGSDEQYF | TGTGCCAGTAGTATTACGTCTGGGTCCGACGAGCAGTACTTC
few | TRBD2 | TRBJ2-7 | 15 | TRBV6-6 | CASSYSLAGGYEQYF | TGTGCCAGCAGTTACTCCCTAGCGGGCGGCTACGAGCAGTACTTC
once | TRBD2 | TRBJ2-7 | 16 | TRBV9 | CASSPSSTSGAYEQYF | TGTGCCAGCAGCCCTAGTTCTACTAGCGGCGCCTACGAGCAGTACTTC
few | . | TRBJ1-2 | 15 | TRBV19 | CASSAHQIRVRGYTF | TGTGCCAGTAGTGCCCACCAGATCAGGGTGAGGGGCTACACCTTC
. | . | TRBJ1-6 | 18 | TRBV5-1 | CASSLEFVAGTANSPLHF | TGCGCCAGCAGCTTGGAGTTTGTGGCGGGGACGGCAAATTCACCCCTCCACTTT
. | . | TRBJ2-7 | 12 | TRBV5-5 | CASSWYSYEQYF | TGTGCCAGCAGCTGGTACTCCTACGAGCAGTACTTC
. | . | TRBJ2-3 | 14 | TRBV6-6 | CASSYSASTDTQYF | TGTGCCAGCAGTTACTCGGCTAGCACAGATACGCAGTATTTT
. | . | TRBJ1-5 | 13 | TRBV7-2 | CASSLAVKQPQHF | TGTGCCAGCAGCTTAGCAGTCAAGCAGCCCCAGCATTTT
. | TRBD1 | TRBJ2-1 | 19 | TRBV27 | CASSLYPGQLLSSYNEQFF | TGTGCCAGCAGTTTATATCCGGGACAGTTATTAAGCTCCTACAATGAGCAGTTCTTC
. | . | TRBJ1-5 | 13 | TRBV30 | CAWSRSSNQPQHF | TGTGCCTGGAGTAGGTCTTCAAATCAGCCCCAGCATTTT
. | . | TRBJ2-2 | 14 | TRBV5-6 | CASSLVGITGELFF | TGTGCCAGCAGCTTAGTAGGGATCACCGGGGAGCTGTTTTTT
few | . | TRBJ1-2 | 14 | TRBV6-5 | CASSYLGRNYGYTF | TGTGCCAGCAGTTATCTGGGGCGGAACTATGGCTACACCTTC
. | . | TRBJ1-2 | 14 | TRBV5-5 | CASTLTGANYGYTF | TGTGCCAGCACCCTGACCGGAGCTAACTATGGCTACACCTTC
. | . | TRBJ1-5 | 15 | TRBV7-8 | CASSWDGYSNQPQHF | TGTGCCAGCAGCTGGGACGGGTATAGCAATCAGCCCCAGCATTTT
. | . | TRBJ1-5 | 15 | TRBV28 | CASSPFDVTNQPQHF | TGTGCCAGCAGTCCCTTTGATGTCACAAATCAGCCCCAGCATTTT
. | . | TRBJ2-7 | 14 | TRBV2 | CASSDGARPVEQYF | TGTGCCAGCAGTGATGGGGCTAGACCGGTCGAGCAGTACTTC
. | TRBD2 | TRBJ2-1 | 16 | TRBV9 | CASSVAGTSGRSEQFF | TGTGCCAGCAGCGTAGCTGGGACTAGCGGGAGATCTGAGCAGTTCTTC
. | . | TRBJ1-6 | 15 | TRBV11-2 | CASSLTGTYNSPLHF | TGTGCCAGCAGCCTCACGGGGACCTATAATTCACCCCTCCACTTT
. | . | TRBJ2-7 | 12 | TRBV29-1 | CSVLASTYEQYF | TGCAGCGTTTTGGCCAGCACCTACGAGCAGTACTTC
. | . | TRBJ2-7 | 14 | TRBV6-6 | CASTTGPTRGEQYF | TGTGCCAGCACGACGGGTCCTACGCGTGGCGAGCAGTACTTC
. | . | TRBJ1-2 | 12 | TRBV4-2 | CASSLGAGDYTF | TGTGCCAGCAGCTTGGGGGCGGGGGACTACACCTTC
. | . | TRBJ1-2 | 13 | TRBV29-1 | CSPNQPRWGGYTF | TGCAGCCCCAATCAGCCGCGCTGGGGCGGCTACACCTTC
few | TRBD1 | TRBJ1-1 | 15 | TRBV7-2 | CASSSRGQRNTEAFF | TGTGCCAGCAGCTCCCGGGGACAGAGGAACACTGAAGCTTTCTTT
few | . | TRBJ2-5 | 13 | TRBV5-1 | CASSGSGGETQYF | TGCGCCAGCAGCGGTAGCGGCGGGGAGACCCAGTACTTC